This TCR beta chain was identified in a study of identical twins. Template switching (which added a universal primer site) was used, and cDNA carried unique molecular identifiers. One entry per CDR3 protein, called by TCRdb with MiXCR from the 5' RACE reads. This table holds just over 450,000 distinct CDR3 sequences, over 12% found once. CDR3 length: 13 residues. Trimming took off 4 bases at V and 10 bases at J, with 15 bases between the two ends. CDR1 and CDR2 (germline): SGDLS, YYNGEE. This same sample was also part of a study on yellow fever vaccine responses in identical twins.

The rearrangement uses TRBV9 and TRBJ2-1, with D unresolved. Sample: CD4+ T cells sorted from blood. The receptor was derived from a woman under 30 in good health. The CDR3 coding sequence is TGTGCCAGCAGCATTAGGGCGCCCGCGGAGCAGTTCTTC. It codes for CASSIRAPAEQFF. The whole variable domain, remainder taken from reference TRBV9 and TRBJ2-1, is DSGVTQTPKHLITATGQRVTLRCSPRSGDLSVYWYQQSLDQGLQFLIQYYNGEERAKGNILERFSAQQFPDLHSELNLSSLELGDSALYFCASSIRAPAEQFFGPGTRLTVL.